Below, 32 T cell receptor beta chains from the same sample are listed, as sequenced in a study of identifying expanded T cells in peripheral blood. Sequencing was performed with immunoSEQ multiplex PCR; in TCRdb, only in-frame clones are kept and a portion is missing. This table holds about 58,000 clones, approximately 89% found once. The sequenced sample was blood. The source of these receptors is a person aged 18-69 years in good health.

The CDR3 spells CASSLNELTEAFF. The CDR3 coding sequence is TGTGCCAGCAGTTTGAACGAGCTCACTGAAGCTTTCTTT. This rearrangement joins TRBV6-5 to TRBJ1-1; no clear D gene. V was cut by 4 bases and J by 4 bases, with 10 bases left in between. The germline gives CDR1 MNHEY, CDR2 SVGAGI. The CDR3 contains 13 residues.

The genes are TRBV7-2 and TRBJ1-4, with D hard to call. The CDR3 has 16 amino acids. CDR1 is SGHTA and CDR2 is FQGNSA in the germline V gene. The ends were cut back, 5 bases at V and 7 bases at J, with 20 bases in the middle. This CDR3 is CASSPRDARGGEKLFF. The CDR3 DNA follows: TGTGCCAGCAGCCCAAGAGATGCTCGAGGCGGTGAAAAACTGTTTTTT.

This sequence joins TRBV28 and TRBJ2-7; D could derive from TRBD1 or TRBD2 (6 bases each). The CDR3 length is 14 residues. Germline V lookup: CDR1 MDHEN, CDR2 SYDVKM. Trimming shortened V by 4 bases and J by 6 bases, and 16 bases separated the two germline ends. The chain's CDR3 is CASSYSPQGGEQYF. The CDR3 DNA follows: TGTGCCAGCAGTTATAGCCCACAGGGAGGCGAGCAGTACTTC.

This chain connects TRBV2 to TRBJ1-3, with D hard to call. There are 10 residues in the CDR3. The germline V gene encodes CDR1 SNHLY and CDR2 FYNNEI. V was shortened by 8 bases and J by 3 bases, with 2 bases between the two germline ends. As DNA, the CDR3 is TGTGCCAGCTATGGAAACACCATATATTTT. Amino acid sequence: CASYGNTIYF.

The chain employs TRBV18 and TRBJ1-2, with D perhaps TRBD1 (6 bases). Trimming took off 8 bases at V and 0 bases at J, with 13 bases between the two ends. CDR1 is KGHSH, CDR2 LQKENI, per germline. The CDR3 is made up of 14 amino acids. The CDR3 region has the DNA TGTGCCAGCGCCCCACAGGGAGCTAACTATGGCTACACCTTC. Translation gives CASAPQGANYGYTF. The full variable domain, its missing parts supplied by reference TRBV18 and TRBJ1-2, is NAGVMQNPRHLVRRRGQEARLRCSPMKGHSHVYWYRQLPEEGLKFMVYLQKENIIDESGMPKERFSAEFPKEGPSILRIQQVVRGDSAAYFCASAPQGANYGYTFGSGTRLTVV.

This rearrangement joins TRBV9 to TRBJ1-3; D unresolved. The V end was cut by 1 base, the J end by 1 base, with 9 bases between. The CDR3 consists of 15 residues. The germline V gene has CDR1 SGDLS and CDR2 YYNGEE. CDR3 in DNA: TGTGCCAGCAGCGTAAGTCCGGGGTCTGGAAACACCATATATTTT. Translation: CASSVSPGSGNTIYF. The complete variable domain, with remaining parts taken from reference TRBV9 and TRBJ1-3, reads DSGVTQTPKHLITATGQRVTLRCSPRSGDLSVYWYQQSLDQGLQFLIQYYNGEERAKGNILERFSAQQFPDLHSELNLSSLELGDSALYFCASSVSPGSGNTIYFGEGSWLTVV.

The chain combines TRBV28 with TRBJ2-1; 10 bases map to TRBD2. J lost 10 bases, V lost 4 bases, and 13 bases had no gene match. The CDR3 is made up of 16 amino acids. Germline V CDR1 and CDR2: MDHEN, SYDVKM. CDR3 in amino acids: CASSSPGTSASGEQFF. As DNA, the CDR3 is TGTGCCAGCAGTTCGCCCGGGACTAGCGCCTCGGGGGAGCAGTTCTTC. Full variable domain (rest looked up from reference TRBV28 and TRBJ2-1): DVKVTQSSRYLVKRTGEKVFLECVQDMDHENMFWYRQDPGLGLRLIYFSYDVKMKEKGDIPEGYSVSREKKERFSLILESASTNQTSMYLCASSSPGTSASGEQFFGPGTRLTVL.

The chain is built from TRBV5-8 and TRBJ1-5; D is ambiguous. This CDR3 region has 13 residues. The germline gives CDR1 SGHTS, CDR2 YDEGEE. V was clipped by 2 bases and J by 1 base, with 4 bases between them. CDR3 sequence reads: CASSFWSNQPQHF. In DNA, the CDR3 is TGTGCCAGCAGCTTTTGGAGCAATCAGCCCCAGCATTTT.

This chain uses TRBV6-5 with TRBJ2-7, with a weak D call TRBD2 (6 bases). This CDR3 has 14 amino acids. Germline V CDR1 and CDR2: MNHEY, SVGAGI. The V end lost 8 bases, the J end lost 1 base, and 15 bases lay between the germline ends. The CDR3 here is CASGAGTVSYEQYF. DNA of the CDR3: TGTGCCAGCGGAGCCGGGACTGTATCCTACGAGCAGTACTTC.

The chain recombines TRBV19 with TRBJ1-3; D is uncertain. Germline CDR1 is LNHDA and CDR2 is SQIVND (reference sequence). Trimming pared 7 bases from V and 0 bases from J, leaving 13 bases between. CDR3 length: 15 amino acids. The CDR3 DNA reads TGTGCCAGTACCCCCGACGGTTTCTCTGGAAACACCATATATTTT. The encoded protein is CASTPDGFSGNTIYF.

The rearrangement joins TRBV7-8 to TRBJ2-7, with 9 bases matching TRBD1. V shed 5 bases and J 7 bases; nucleotides not matched to a gene: 9. Germline lookup yields CDR1 SGHVS and CDR2 FQNEAQ. This CDR3 is built from 14 residues. The CDR3 loop reads CASSVRDRVKEQYF. The CDR3 DNA reads TGTGCCAGCAGCGTCCGGGACAGGGTAAAGGAGCAGTACTTC.

V and J are TRBV18 and TRBJ1-2, with D possibly TRBD1 on 6 matching bases. Trimming took 3 bases from V and 6 from J, leaving 17 bases between them. The CDR3 sequence is 15 residues long. Germline CDR1 KGHSH, CDR2 LQKENI. CDR3 sequence: CASSPSQGFEHGYTF. The CDR3 DNA reads TGTGCCAGCTCACCGTCCCAGGGGTTTGAGCATGGCTACACCTTC.

V gene TRBV4-3 combines with J gene TRBJ2-7, with TRBD2 as a possible D gene (7 bases). The V end was cut by 0 bases, the J end by 7 bases, with 13 bases between. Germline V gene data show CDR1 as LGHNA and CDR2 as YSLEER. The CDR3 totals 14 residues. DNA for the CDR3: TGCGCCAGCAGCCAAGAAAGGGGGAGGGGGGAGCAGTACTTC. It is translated as CASSQERGRGEQYF.

The chain is built from TRBV30 and TRBJ2-6; 7 bases are a match to TRBD1. The CDR3 covers 16 residues. The J segment lost 2 bases and the V segment lost 1 base, leaving 5 bases of the junction unmatched. Germline CDR1 GTSNPN, CDR2 SVGIG (reference sequence). CDR3 bases: TGTGCCTGGAGTGCCCCCCAGGGGGCTGGGGCCAACGTCCTGACTTTC. Amino acids: CAWSAPQGAGANVLTF.

The V gene is TRBV6-5, the J gene TRBJ2-7, with D unclear. The CDR3 is made up of 11 amino acids. Germline assignment: CDR1 MNHEY and CDR2 SVGAGI. Trimming removed 4 bases from V and 3 bases from J, with 4 bases in between. The CDR3 is CASSSYYEQYF. CDR3 DNA sequence: TGTGCCAGCAGTTCCTACTACGAGCAGTACTTC.

The rearrangement uses TRBV18 and TRBJ1-5; TRBD1 aligns across 8 bases. Germline values: CDR1 KGHSH, CDR2 LQKENI. The CDR3 extends over 15 amino acids. V was pared by 4 bases and J by 2 bases, with 4 bases of the junction left unmatched. CDR3 amino acids: CASSRGQVRNQPQHF. The CDR3 nucleotides are TGTGCCAGCTCACGGGGACAGGTACGCAATCAGCCCCAGCATTTT.

DNA of the CDR3: TGTGCCAGCAGCCAAGACAGGGGACCGGGCGAGCAGTACTTC. As protein: CASSQDRGPGEQYF. This chain links TRBV4-2 with TRBJ2-7; a weak D match, TRBD1 (6 bases). CDR1 and CDR2 (germline): LGHNA, YNFKEQ. The CDR3 extends over 14 amino acids. V was cut by 0 bases and J by 6 bases, with 12 bases left in between.

V gene TRBV9 combines with J gene TRBJ2-3, with 10 bases lining up with TRBD2. The CDR3 totals 16 residues. Germline V CDR1 and CDR2: SGDLS, YYNGEE. The ends lost 3 bases at V and 6 bases at J; junction bases unmatched: 10. CDR3 sequence: CASSDHSGGALDTQYF. The CDR3 DNA is TGTGCCAGCAGCGACCACAGCGGGGGGGCTTTGGATACGCAGTATTTT. Supplemented by reference TRBV9 and TRBJ2-3, the full variable domain reads DSGVTQTPKHLITATGQRVTLRCSPRSGDLSVYWYQQSLDQGLQFLIQYYNGEERAKGNILERFSAQQFPDLHSELNLSSLELGDSALYFCASSDHSGGALDTQYFGPGTRLTVL.

The CDR3 protein is CASRPPMEDGYTF. The CDR3 nucleotides read TGTGCCAGCAGGCCGCCGATGGAGGATGGCTACACCTTC. V gene TRBV28 combines with J gene TRBJ1-2; D gene uncertain. The CDR3 length is 13 residues. Germline V gene data show CDR1 as MDHEN and CDR2 as SYDVKM. V lost 6 bases to trimming and J lost 6 bases, with 14 bases between them.

The V gene is TRBV13, the J gene TRBJ2-7; 9 nucleotides match TRBD2. The CDR3 has 14 amino acids. The germline CDR1 and CDR2 sequences are PRHDT and FYEKMQ (reference sequence). V shed 4 bases, J shed 2 bases, and the junction held 3 bases outside the gene matches. This CDR3 reads CASSSLAGTYEQYF. CDR3 nucleotides: TGTGCCAGCAGCTCCCTAGCGGGAACCTACGAGCAGTACTTC.

This clone showed up just once. The J gene is TRBJ2-1, the V gene TRBV7-8; a weak D match, TRBD2 (6 bases). Between the trimmed V and J ends, which lost 5 bases and 4 bases, there was a span of 12 bases. Germline lookup yields CDR1 SGHVS and CDR2 FQNEAQ. The CDR3 is 14 amino acids. The CDR3 region is CASSGGIAYNEQFF. In nucleotides, the CDR3 is TGTGCCAGCAGCGGCGGGATCGCTTACAATGAGCAGTTCTTC.

V and J are TRBV18 and TRBJ2-5; TRBD2 matches at 8 bases. V was clipped by 3 bases and J by 4 bases; unmatched bases: 1. In germline, CDR1 is KGHSH, CDR2 LQKENI. This CDR3 has 13 residues. The CDR3, as DNA: TGTGCCAGCTCACCTACTAGCGGAGAGACCCAGTACTTC. It specifies CASSPTSGETQYF.

This CDR3 is CSGGQGMGTEAFF. CDR3 coding DNA: TGCAGCGGAGGACAGGGGATGGGCACTGAAGCTTTCTTT. The V gene is TRBV29-1, the J gene TRBJ1-1, with 9 bases aligning to TRBD1. Germline V gene data show CDR1 as SQVTM and CDR2 as ANQGSEA. The trim removed 7 bases at V and 4 bases at J, leaving 7 bases unmatched. The CDR3 runs 13 residues.

V and J are TRBV18 and TRBJ2-3; D is possibly TRBD2 (6 bases). Trimming stripped 1 base from V and 7 bases from J, with 21 bases between. This CDR3 has 17 residues. CDR1 and CDR2 (germline): KGHSH, LQKENI. This CDR3 reads CASSPLRLLMEGNTQYF. The DNA of the CDR3 is TGTGCCAGCTCACCACTTAGACTGCTCATGGAGGGGAATACGCAGTATTTT.

In DNA, the CDR3 is TGTGCCAGCAGCCAAGAAGGGGGGTATGGCTACACCTTC. Translated, it gives CASSQEGGYGYTF. The chain couples TRBV11-2 to TRBJ1-2, with D tentatively TRBD1 (6 bases). The CDR3 contains 13 residues. Trimming cost V 5 bases and J 5 bases, with 12 bases left between them. Germline V CDR1 and CDR2: SGHAT, FQNNGV.

V is TRBV5-1 and J is TRBJ2-5; 7 nucleotides align to TRBD2. The CDR3 consists of 17 residues. Germline values: CDR1 SGHRS, CDR2 YFSETQ. The V and J ends lost 7 bases and 3 bases, in that order; junction bases with no gene match: 18. The chain's CDR3 is CASERRSLAGEKETQYF. CDR3 in DNA: TGCGCCAGCGAACGGCGAAGTCTGGCGGGAGAGAAAGAGACCCAGTACTTC.

CDR3 bases: TGTGCCAGCAGCAAAGGTCTAAGCGGGGGTACCTACGAGCAGTACTTC. It yields the protein CASSKGLSGGTYEQYF. The chain combines TRBV21-1 with TRBJ2-7; TRBD2 is the table's D call, not checked against the DNA. TRBV21-1 is an annotated pseudogene. The CDR3 has 16 residues.

This clone was found once. The rearrangement links TRBV9 to TRBJ1-2; D is perhaps TRBD1 (6 bases). The CDR3 consists of 15 residues. Germline V gives CDR1 SGDLS, CDR2 YYNGEE. V was trimmed by 4 bases and J by 5 bases, leaving 18 bases between them. Written as DNA, the CDR3 is TGTGCCAGCAGCTCCCGACAGGCAGGGTGGTATGGCTACACCTTC. The encoded protein is CASSSRQAGWYGYTF.

The chain carries TRBV14 and TRBJ1-2, with a possible D match to TRBD1 (5 bases). CDR1 is SGHDN, CDR2 FVKESK, per germline. CDR3 length: 15 residues. V lost 4 bases and J 4 bases, leaving 16 bases between the germline ends. In DNA, the CDR3 is TGTGCCAGCAGCCCCTCGACAGCTGCCTTCTATGGCTACACCTTC. Translation: CASSPSTAAFYGYTF.

This clone was counted a few times. V and J are TRBV7-2 and TRBJ2-7; 7 bases are shared with TRBD1. Germline CDR1 SGHTA, CDR2 FQGNSA. CDR3 size: 15 residues. V was clipped by 2 bases and J by 5 bases; unmatched bases: 9. CDR3 bases: TGTGCCAGCAGCTTACAAGACAGGGCGGTCGACGAGCAGTACTTC. Translation gives CASSLQDRAVDEQYF. Complete variable domain (other parts from reference TRBV7-2 and TRBJ2-7): GAGVSQSPSNKVTEKGKDVELRCDPISGHTALYWYRQSLGQGLEFLIYFQGNSAPDKSGLPSDRFSAERTGGSVSTLTIQRTQQEDSAVYLCASSLQDRAVDEQYFGPGTRLTVT.

The CDR3 DNA follows: TGTGCCAGCAGCTTAGTAATGGGGGGGCGAACAGATCGGGAGACCCAGTACTTC. Translated, it gives CASSLVMGGRTDRETQYF. The rearrangement joins TRBV7-8 to TRBJ2-5, with D perhaps matching TRBD2 (7 bases). V lost 1 base and J lost 5, with 23 bases in between. This CDR3 contains 18 residues. Germline values: CDR1 SGHVS, CDR2 FQNEAQ.

This chain uses TRBV28 with TRBJ2-7, with 7 bases lining up with TRBD2. Trimming removed 5 bases from V and 3 bases from J; junction bases left unmatched: 22. Germline V gene sequence: CDR1 MDHEN, CDR2 SYDVKM. The CDR3 sequence is 19 residues long. CDR3 DNA sequence: TGTGCCAGCAGTCTCCCTACTAGCGATCCCGCCCCCGGGGACTACGAGCAGTACTTC. Translating gives CASSLPTSDPAPGDYEQYF.